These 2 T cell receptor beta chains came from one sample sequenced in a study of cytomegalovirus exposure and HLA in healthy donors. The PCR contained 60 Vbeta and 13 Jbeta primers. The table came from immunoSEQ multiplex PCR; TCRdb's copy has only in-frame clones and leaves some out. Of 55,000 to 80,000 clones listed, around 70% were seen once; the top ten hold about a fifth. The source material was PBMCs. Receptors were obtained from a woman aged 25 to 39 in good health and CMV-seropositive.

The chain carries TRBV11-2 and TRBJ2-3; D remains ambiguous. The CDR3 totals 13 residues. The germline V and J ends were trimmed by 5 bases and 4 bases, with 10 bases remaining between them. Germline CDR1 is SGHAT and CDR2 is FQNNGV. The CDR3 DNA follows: TGTGCCAGCAGCGGCAGGATTTCAGATACGCAGTATTTT. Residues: CASSGRISDTQYF. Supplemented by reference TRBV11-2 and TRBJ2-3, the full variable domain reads EAGVAQSPRYKIIEKRQSVAFWCNPISGHATLYWYQQILGQGPKLLIQFQNNGVVDDSQLPKDRFSAERLKGVDSTLKIQPAKLEDSAVYLCASSGRISDTQYFGPGTRLTVL.

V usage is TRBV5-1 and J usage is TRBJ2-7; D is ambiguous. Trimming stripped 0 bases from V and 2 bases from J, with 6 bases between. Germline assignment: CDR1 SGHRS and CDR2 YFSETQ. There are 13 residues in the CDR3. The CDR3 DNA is TGCGCCAGCAGCTTGGCACAGACCTACGAGCAGTACTTC. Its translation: CASSLAQTYEQYF.